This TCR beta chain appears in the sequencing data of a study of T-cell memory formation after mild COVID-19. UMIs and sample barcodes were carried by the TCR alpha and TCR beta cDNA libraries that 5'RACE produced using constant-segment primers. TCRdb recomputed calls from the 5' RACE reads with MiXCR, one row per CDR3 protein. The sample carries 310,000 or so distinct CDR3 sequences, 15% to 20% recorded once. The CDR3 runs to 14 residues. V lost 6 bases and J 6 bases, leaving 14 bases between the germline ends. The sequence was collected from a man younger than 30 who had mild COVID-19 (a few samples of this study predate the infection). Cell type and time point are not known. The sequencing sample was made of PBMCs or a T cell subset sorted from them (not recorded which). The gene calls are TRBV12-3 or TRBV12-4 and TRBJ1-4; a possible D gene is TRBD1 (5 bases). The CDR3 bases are TGTGCCAGCAGAAAGGGGTTGATTGATGAAAAACTGTTTTTT. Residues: CASRKGLIDEKLFF.